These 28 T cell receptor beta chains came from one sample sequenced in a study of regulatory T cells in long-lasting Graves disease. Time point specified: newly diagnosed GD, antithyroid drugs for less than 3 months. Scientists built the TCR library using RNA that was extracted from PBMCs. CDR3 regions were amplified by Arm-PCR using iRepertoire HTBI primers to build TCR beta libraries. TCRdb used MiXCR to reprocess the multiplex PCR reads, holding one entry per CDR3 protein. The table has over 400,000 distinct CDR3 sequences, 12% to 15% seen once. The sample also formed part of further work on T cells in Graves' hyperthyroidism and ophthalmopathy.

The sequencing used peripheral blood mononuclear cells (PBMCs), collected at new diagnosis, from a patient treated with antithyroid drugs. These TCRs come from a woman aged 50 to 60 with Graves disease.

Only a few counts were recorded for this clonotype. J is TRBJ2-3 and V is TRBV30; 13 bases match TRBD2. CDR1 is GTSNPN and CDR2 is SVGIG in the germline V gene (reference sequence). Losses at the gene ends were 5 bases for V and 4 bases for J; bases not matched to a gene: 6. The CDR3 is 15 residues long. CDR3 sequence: CAWEGLAGVADTQYF. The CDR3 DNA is TGTGCCTGGGAAGGACTAGCGGGAGTGGCAGATACGCAGTATTTT.

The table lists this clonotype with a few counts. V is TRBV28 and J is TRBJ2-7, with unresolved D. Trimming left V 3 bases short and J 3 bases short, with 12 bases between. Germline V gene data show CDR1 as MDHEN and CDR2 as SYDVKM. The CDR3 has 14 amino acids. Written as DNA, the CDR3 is TGTGCCAGCAGTTTGTGGGGTCAGGTCTACGAGCAGTACTTC. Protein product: CASSLWGQVYEQYF. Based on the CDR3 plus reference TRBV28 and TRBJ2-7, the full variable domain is DVKVTQSSRYLVKRTGEKVFLECVQDMDHENMFWYRQDPGLGLRLIYFSYDVKMKEKGDIPEGYSVSREKKERFSLILESASTNQTSMYLCASSLWGQVYEQYFGPGTRLTVT.

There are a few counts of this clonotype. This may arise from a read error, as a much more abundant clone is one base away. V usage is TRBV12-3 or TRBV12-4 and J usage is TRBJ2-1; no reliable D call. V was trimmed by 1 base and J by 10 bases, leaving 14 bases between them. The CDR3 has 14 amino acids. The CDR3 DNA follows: TGTGCCAGCAGTTTAGGTCCAGGTCCCTACGAGCAGTTCTTC. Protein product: CASSLGPGPYEQFF.

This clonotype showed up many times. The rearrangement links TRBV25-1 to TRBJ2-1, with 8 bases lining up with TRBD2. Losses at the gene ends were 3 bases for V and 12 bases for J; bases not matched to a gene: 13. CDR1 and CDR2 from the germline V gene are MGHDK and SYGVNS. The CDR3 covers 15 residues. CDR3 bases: TGTGCCAGCAGTGACGGACTAGCTCTCCCCCCGGGGCAGTTCTTC. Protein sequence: CASSDGLALPPGQFF.

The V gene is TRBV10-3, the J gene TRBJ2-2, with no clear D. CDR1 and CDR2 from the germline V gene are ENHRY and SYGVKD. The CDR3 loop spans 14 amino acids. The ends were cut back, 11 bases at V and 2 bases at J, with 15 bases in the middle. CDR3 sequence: CAAEWQQNTGELFF. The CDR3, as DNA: TGTGCCGCGGAGTGGCAGCAAAACACCGGGGAGCTGTTTTTT.

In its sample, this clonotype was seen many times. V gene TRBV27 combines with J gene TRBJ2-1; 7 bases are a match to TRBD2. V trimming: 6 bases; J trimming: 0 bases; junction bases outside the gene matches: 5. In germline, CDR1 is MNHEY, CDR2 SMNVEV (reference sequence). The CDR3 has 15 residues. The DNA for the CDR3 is TGTGCCAGCAGACTAGCGCCCAGCTCCTACAATGAGCAGTTCTTC. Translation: CASRLAPSSYNEQFF.

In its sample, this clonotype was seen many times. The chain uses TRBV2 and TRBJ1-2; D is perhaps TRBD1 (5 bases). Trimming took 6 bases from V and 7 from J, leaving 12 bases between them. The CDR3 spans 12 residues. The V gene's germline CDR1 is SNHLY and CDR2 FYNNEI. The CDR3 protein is CASSGQGGGYTF. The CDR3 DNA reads TGTGCCAGCAGCGGCCAGGGTGGTGGCTACACCTTC.

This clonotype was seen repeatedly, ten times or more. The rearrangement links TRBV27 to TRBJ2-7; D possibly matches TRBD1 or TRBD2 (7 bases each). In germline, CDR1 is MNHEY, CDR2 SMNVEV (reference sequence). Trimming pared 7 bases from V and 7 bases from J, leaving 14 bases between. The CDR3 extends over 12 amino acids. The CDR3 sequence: CASNPQGGEQYF. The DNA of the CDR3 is TGTGCCAGCAACCCTCAGGGGGGGGAGCAGTACTTC.

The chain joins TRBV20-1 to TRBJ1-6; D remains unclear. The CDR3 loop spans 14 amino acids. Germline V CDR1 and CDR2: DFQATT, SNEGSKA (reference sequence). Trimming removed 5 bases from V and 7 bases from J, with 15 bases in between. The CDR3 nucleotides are TGCAGTGCTGTACTGGGAGGCGGCAATTCACCCCTCCACTTT. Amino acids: CSAVLGGGNSPLHF.

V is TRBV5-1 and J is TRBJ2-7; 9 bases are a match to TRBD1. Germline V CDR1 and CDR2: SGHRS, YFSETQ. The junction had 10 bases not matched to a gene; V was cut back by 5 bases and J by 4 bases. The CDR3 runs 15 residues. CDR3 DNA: TGCGCCAGCAGACCTAACACAGGGGGCATTTACGAGCAGTACTTC. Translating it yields CASRPNTGGIYEQYF.

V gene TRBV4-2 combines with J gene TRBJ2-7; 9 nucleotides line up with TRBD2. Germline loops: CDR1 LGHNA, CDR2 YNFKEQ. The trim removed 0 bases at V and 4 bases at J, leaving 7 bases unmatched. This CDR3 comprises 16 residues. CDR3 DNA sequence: TGTGCCAGCAGCCAAGATACCCCCAGCGGGAGGTACGAGCAGTACTTC. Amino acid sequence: CASSQDTPSGRYEQYF.

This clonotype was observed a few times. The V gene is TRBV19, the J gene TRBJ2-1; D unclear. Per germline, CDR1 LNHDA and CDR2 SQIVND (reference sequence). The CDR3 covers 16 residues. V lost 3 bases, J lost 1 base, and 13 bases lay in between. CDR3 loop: CASSILRLESYNEQFF. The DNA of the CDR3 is TGTGCCAGTAGTATCCTCAGACTTGAATCCTACAATGAGCAGTTCTTC.

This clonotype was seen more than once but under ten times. In nucleotides, the CDR3 is TGTGCCAGTAAGCGGGAGGGCCTAACAGATACGCAGTATTTT. Protein product: CASKREGLTDTQYF. The rearrangement joins TRBV10-3 to TRBJ2-3; 10 bases line up with TRBD2. CDR1 and CDR2 from the germline V gene are ENHRY and SYGVKD. The CDR3 contains 14 residues. V lost 10 bases to trimming and J lost 3 bases; unmatched junction nucleotides: 7.

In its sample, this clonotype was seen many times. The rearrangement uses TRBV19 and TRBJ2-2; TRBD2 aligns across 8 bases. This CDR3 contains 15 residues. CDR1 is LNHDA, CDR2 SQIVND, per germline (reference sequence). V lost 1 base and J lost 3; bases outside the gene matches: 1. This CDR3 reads CASSIGGLDTGELFF. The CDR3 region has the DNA TGTGCCAGTAGTATAGGGGGACTAGACACCGGGGAGCTGTTTTTT.

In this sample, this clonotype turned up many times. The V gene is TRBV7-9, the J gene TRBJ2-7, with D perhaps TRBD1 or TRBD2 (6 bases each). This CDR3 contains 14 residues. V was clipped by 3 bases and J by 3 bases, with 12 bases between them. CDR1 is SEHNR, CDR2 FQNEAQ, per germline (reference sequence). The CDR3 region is CASSFGGGIYEQYF. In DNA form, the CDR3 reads TGTGCCAGCAGCTTCGGAGGGGGTATCTACGAGCAGTACTTC.

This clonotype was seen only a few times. The CDR3 DNA sequence: TGTGCCAGTACACTACAGGGGGCTAGGAACACCGGGGAGCTGTTTTTT. Translating gives CASTLQGARNTGELFF. The chain has TRBV19 and TRBJ2-2; TRBD1 agrees at 9 bases. This CDR3 spans 16 amino acids. Germline assignment: CDR1 LNHDA and CDR2 SQIVND (reference sequence). The V and J ends lost 7 bases and 1 base, in that order; junction bases with no gene match: 7.

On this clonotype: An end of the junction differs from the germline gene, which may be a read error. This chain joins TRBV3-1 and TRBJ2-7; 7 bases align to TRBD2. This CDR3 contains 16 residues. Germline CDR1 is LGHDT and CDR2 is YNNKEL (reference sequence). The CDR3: CASSQDPWRESGEQCF. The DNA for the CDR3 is TGTGCCAGCAGCCAAGATCCCTGGCGGGAGTCGGGAGAGCAGTGCTTC.

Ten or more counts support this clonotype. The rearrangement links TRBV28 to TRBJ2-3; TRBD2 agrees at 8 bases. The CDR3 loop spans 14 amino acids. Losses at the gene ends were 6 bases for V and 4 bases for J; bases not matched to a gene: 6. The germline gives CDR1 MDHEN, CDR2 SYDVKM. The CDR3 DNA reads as TGTGCCAGCAGCTCGACTAGCGTACCAGATACGCAGTATTTT. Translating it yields CASSSTSVPDTQYF.

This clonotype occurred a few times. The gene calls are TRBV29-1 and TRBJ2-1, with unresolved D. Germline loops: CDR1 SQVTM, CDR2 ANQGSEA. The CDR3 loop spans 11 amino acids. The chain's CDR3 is CSTWLSNEQFF. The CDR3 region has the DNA TGCAGTACCTGGCTTTCCAATGAGCAGTTCTTC.

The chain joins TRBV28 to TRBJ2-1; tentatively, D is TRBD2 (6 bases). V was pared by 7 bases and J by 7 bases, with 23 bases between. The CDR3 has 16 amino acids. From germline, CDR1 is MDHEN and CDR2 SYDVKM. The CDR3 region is CASTTPRDSRGNEQFF. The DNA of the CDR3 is TGTGCCAGCACTACCCCGCGGGACTCCCGGGGTAATGAGCAGTTCTTC. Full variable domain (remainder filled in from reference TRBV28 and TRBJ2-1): DVKVTQSSRYLVKRTGEKVFLECVQDMDHENMFWYRQDPGLGLRLIYFSYDVKMKEKGDIPEGYSVSREKKERFSLILESASTNQTSMYLCASTTPRDSRGNEQFFGPGTRLTVL.

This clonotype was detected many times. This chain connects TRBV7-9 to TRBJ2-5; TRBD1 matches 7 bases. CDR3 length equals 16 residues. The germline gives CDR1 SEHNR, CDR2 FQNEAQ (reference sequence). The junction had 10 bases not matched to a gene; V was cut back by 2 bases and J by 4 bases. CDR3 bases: TGTGCCAGCAGCTTAACCCCAGGGGGATTGAGAGAGACCCAGTACTTC. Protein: CASSLTPGGLRETQYF.

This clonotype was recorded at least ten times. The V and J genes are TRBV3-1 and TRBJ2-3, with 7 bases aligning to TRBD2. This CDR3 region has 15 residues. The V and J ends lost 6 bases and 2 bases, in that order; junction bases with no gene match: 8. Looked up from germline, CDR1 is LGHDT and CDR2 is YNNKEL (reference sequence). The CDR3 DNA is TGTGCCAGCAGACCCGGGCTAGCGGACACAGATACGCAGTATTTT. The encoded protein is CASRPGLADTDTQYF.

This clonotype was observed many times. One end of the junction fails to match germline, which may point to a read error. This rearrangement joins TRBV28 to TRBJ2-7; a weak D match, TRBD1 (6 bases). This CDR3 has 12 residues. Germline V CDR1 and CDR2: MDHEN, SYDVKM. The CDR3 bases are TGTGCCAGCAGTTCGCGGACAGTTGGATTTGGCTTC. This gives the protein CASSSRTVGFGF.

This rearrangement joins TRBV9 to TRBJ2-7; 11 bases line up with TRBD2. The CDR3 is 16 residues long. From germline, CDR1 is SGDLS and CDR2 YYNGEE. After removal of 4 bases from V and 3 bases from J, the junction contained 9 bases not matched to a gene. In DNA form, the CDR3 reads TGTGCCAGCAGCTCTCAAACCGGGACTAGCGGCTACGAGCAGTACTTC. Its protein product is CASSSQTGTSGYEQYF.

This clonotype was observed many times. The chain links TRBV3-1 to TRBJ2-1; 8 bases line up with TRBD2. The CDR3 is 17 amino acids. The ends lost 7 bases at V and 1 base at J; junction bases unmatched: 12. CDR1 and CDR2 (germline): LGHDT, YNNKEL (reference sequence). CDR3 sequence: CASTPSAGGGSYNEQFF. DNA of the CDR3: TGTGCCAGCACCCCAAGTGCGGGAGGAGGGTCCTACAATGAGCAGTTCTTC.

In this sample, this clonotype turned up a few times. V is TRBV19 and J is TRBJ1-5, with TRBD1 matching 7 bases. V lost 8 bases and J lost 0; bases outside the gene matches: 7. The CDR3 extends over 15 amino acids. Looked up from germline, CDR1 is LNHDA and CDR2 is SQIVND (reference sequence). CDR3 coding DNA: TGTGCCAGTCGGACAGGAGTCTATAGCAATCAGCCCCAGCATTTT. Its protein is CASRTGVYSNQPQHF.

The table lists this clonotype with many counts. For the CDR3, the DNA is TGTGCCAGCAGCGATCAATCGACAGGGTCAGAGACCCAGTACTTC. This encodes CASSDQSTGSETQYF. This chain links TRBV9 with TRBJ2-5; TRBD1 matches at 7 bases. With 3 bases clipped from V and 4 bases from J, the junction kept 9 bases outside the gene matches. The CDR3 has 15 amino acids. Germline loops: CDR1 SGDLS, CDR2 YYNGEE.

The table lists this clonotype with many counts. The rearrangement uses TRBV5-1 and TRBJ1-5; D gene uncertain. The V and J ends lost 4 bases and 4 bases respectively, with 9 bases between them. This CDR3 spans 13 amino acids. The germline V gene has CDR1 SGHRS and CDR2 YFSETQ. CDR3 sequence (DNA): TGCGCCAGCAGCGCGGACGGGAATCAGCCCCAGCATTTT. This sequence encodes CASSADGNQPQHF.